The sequence of this T cell receptor beta chain was determined in a study of regulatory T cells in long-lasting Graves disease. According to the study, TCR beta libraries were built with iRepertoire HTBI primers and CDR3-region Arm-PCR. TCRdb fed the multiplex PCR reads into MiXCR, producing one record per CDR3 protein. Seen here are about 620,000 distinct CDR3 sequences, about 16% observed once, and the top ten hold about 20%. As to time point: newly diagnosed GD, antithyroid drugs for less than 3 months. Making the TCR library involved RNA that had been extracted from PBMCs. This clonotype was seen repeatedly, ten times or more. Trimming shortened V by 4 bases and J by 7 bases, and 11 bases separated the two germline ends. Germline V lookup: CDR1 LGHDT, CDR2 YNNKEL (reference sequence). CDR3 length: 13 residues. This same sample was also taken into another study, of T cells in Graves' hyperthyroidism and ophthalmopathy.

This receptor was taken from a woman aged 30 to 39 with Graves disease. The chain couples TRBV3-1 to TRBJ1-5; possible D gene TRBD1, 5 bases. Sequenced here: peripheral blood mononuclear cells (PBMCs), sampled at new diagnosis, from a patient treated with antithyroid drugs. The CDR3 coding sequence is TGTGCCAGCAGCCGTAGGGACCAGCAGCCCCAGCATTTT. It specifies CASSRRDQQPQHF.